This T cell receptor beta chain was identified in a study of OX40 agonist ivuxolimab in advanced cancers. Context from the whole study: The costimulatory receptor OX40 (CD134) was targeted by ivuxolimab, a fully human IgG2 agonistic monoclonal antibody. Intravenous ivuxolimab was administered to patients every 2 weeks at six dose levels: 0.01, 0.1, 0.3, 1.5, 3 and 10 mg/kg. Of the approximately 54 dose-escalation patients, hepatocellular carcinoma was present in 19, melanoma in some 15, renal cell carcinoma in 9 and head and neck cancer in 9. In the dose-escalation cohort, roughly 80% of patients were male, and the mean age was approximately 60 years, with a range of about 20 to 79. Prior anti-PD-1, anti-PD-L1 or anti-CTLA-4 therapy was permitted, and 40% of dose-escalation patients had received checkpoint inhibitors. Partial responses were achieved by three dose-escalation patients, of whom one had hepatocellular carcinoma and two had cutaneous melanoma. Peripheral TCRbeta sequencing aimed to test whether ivuxolimab altered TCR sequence diversity and caused clonal T-cell expansion. The monotherapy dose-escalation portion (N of about 50 patients) of the phase I ivuxolimab trial is reported in the paper. Results the study describes overall, beyond this receptor: In partial responders in the 0.1-3.0 mg/kg groups, normalized peripheral clonal expansion was found to be among the lowest, especially among CD8+ T cells. After ivuxolimab, CD8+ T cells had more expanded clones than CD4+ T cells on average. Low levels of normalized T-cell clonal expansion were also shown by some nonresponding patients. The antigen specificity of the peripheral T cells that underwent clonal expansion was not determined. At doses of 0.1 to 3.0 mg/kg, clonal expansion of both CD4+ and CD8+ blood T cells was observed from baseline to week 6.

For sequencing of the TCRbeta CDR3 region, genomic DNA was extracted from the sorted cells. The immunoSEQ Assay was used for sequencing of TCRbeta CDR3 regions. This is the immuneACCESS table as TCRdb keeps it, with only in-frame sequences that have V and J called. A part of the clones is gone; compared with another copy, unresolved V genes explain less than half, and the rest is unexplained. The sample includes roughly 60,000 clones, with about 83% observed a single time. The top ten hold around 30% of the sample. From a lookup of the germline V gene (reference sequence), CDR1 and CDR2 are SSHAT and FNYEAQ. The CDR3 measures 16 amino acids from cysteine to phenylalanine. The read is trimmed to its CDR3 DNA, 48 bases read in frame from base 1. V and J are trimmed by 1 base and 4 bases, and the gene matches miss 4 bases of the junction. In regard to this clone: What antigen it recognizes has not been identified. Per-nucleotide qualities are absent, and no much larger clonotype sits a single base away.

The trial excluded patients who had a history of autoimmune disease or were on systemic immunosuppression. Peripheral blood for TCR sequencing was drawn from every dose cohort at baseline, at cycle 4 day 1 and at cycle 7 day 1. The samples were taken from a phase I, first-in-human, multicenter, open-label dose-escalation trial of ivuxolimab. Adults with locally advanced or metastatic melanoma, renal cell, hepatocellular, or head and neck squamous cell carcinoma were enrolled in the trial. Before TCR sequencing, CD4+ T cells and CD8+ T cells were sorted from peripheral blood as separate populations.

Sequences were derived from CD4+ or CD8+ T cells sorted from blood, sampled in a trial of the OX40 agonist ivuxolimab. The chain is made from TRBV7-7 and TRBJ2-3; 11 central nucleotides agree with TRBD2. The source of this sequence is an adult with an advanced solid tumor such as melanoma, head and neck, liver or kidney cancer. CDR3 loop: CASSLEIAGGADTQYF. The sequenced DNA is TGTGCCAGCAGCTTAGAGATAGCGGGGGGGGCAGATACGCAGTATTTT.